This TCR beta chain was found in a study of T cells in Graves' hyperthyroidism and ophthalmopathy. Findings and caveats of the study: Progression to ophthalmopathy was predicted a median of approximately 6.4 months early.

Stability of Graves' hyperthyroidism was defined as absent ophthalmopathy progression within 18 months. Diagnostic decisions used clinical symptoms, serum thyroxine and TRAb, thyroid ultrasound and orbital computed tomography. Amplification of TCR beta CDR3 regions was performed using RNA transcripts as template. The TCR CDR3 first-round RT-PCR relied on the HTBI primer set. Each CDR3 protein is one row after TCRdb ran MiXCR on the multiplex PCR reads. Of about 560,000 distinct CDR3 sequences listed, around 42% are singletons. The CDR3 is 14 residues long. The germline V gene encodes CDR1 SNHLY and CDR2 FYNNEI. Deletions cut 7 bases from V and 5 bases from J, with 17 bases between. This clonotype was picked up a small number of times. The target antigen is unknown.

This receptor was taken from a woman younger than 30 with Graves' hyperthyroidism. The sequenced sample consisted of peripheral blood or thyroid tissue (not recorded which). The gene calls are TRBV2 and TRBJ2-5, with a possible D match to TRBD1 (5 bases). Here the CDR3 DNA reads TGTGCCAGCACCTCCGGTGGGGCTTGGGAGACCCAGTACTTC. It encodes CASTSGGAWETQYF.